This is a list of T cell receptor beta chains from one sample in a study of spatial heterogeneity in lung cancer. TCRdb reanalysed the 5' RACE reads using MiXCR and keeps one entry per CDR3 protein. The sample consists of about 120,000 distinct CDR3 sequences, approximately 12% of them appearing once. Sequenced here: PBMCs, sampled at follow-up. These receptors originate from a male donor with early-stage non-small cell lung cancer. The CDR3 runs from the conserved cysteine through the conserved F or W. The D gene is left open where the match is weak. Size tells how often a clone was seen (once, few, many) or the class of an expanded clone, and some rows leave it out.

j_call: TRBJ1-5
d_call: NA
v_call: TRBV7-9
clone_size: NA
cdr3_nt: TGTGCCAGCAGCCCTAATAACAATCAGCCCCAGCATTTT
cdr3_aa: CASSPNNNQPQHF

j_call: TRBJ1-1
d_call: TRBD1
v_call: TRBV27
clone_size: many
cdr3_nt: TGTGCCAGCAGTGTGACAGGGTCTGAAGCTTTCTTT
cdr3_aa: CASSVTGSEAFF

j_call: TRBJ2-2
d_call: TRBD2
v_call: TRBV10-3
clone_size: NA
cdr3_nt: TGTGCCATCAGACTAGCGGAGAACACCGGGGAGCTGTTTTTT
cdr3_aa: CAIRLAENTGELFF

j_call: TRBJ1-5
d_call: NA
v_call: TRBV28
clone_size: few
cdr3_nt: TGTGCCAGCAAGCGAGGGCAGTTGGGCAATCAGCCCCAGCATTTT
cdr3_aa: CASKRGQLGNQPQHF

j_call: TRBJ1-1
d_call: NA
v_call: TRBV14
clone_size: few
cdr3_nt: TGTGCCAGCAGCCAACACCGACCTATGAACACTGAAGCTTTCTTT
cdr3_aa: CASSQHRPMNTEAFF

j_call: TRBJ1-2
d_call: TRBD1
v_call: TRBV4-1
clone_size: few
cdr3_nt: TGCGCCAGCAGCCAAACGGGACAGGGGGCGTTTGGCTACACCTTC
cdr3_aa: CASSQTGQGAFGYTF

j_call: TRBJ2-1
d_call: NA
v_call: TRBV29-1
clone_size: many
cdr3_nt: TGCAGCGCCCGTGGGGCGTTTGAGCAGTTCTTC
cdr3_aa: CSARGAFEQFF

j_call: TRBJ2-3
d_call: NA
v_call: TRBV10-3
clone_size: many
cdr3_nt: TGTGCCATTGCCCGGGGAGATACGCAGTATTTT
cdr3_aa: CAIARGDTQYF

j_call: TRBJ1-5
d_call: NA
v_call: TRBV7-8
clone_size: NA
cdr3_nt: TGTGCCAGCGGGCCAGGGAATCAGCCCCAGCATTTT
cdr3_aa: CASGPGNQPQHF

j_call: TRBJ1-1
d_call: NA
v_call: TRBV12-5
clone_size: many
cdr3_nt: TGTGCTAGTGGTCGGACGGAAGAAGCTTTCTTT
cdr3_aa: CASGRTEEAFF

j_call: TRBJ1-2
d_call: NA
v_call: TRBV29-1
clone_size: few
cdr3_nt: TGCAGCGTTGCTCCGGGGGCTAACTATGGCTACACCTTC
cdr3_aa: CSVAPGANYGYTF

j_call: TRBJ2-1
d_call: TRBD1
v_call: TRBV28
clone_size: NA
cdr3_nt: TGTGCCAGCAGTATCCCGGGACAGGGGGCAAATGAGCAGTTCTTC
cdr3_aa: CASSIPGQGANEQFF

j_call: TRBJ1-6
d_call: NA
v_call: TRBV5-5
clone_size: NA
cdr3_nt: TGTGCCAGCAGCTTTCTGGGGGGCTATAATTCACCCCTCCACTTT
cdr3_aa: CASSFLGGYNSPLHF

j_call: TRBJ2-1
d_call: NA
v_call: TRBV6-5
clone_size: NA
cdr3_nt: TGTGCCAGCAGGGGCTTATATGAGCAGTTCTTC
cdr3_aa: CASRGLYEQFF

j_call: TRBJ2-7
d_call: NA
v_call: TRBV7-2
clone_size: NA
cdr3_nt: TGTGCCAGCAGCTTAGCGACGAGGCCCGGGCATGAGCAGTACTTC
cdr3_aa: CASSLATRPGHEQYF

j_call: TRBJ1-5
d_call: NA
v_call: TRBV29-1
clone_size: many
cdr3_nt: TGCAGCGTTGGAAGTGGTTATAGCAATCAGCCCCAGCATTTT
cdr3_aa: CSVGSGYSNQPQHF

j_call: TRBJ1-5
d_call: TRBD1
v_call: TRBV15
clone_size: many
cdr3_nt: TGTGCCACCAGCAGGGAGACAGGGTGGAATCAGCCCCAGCATTTT
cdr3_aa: CATSRETGWNQPQHF